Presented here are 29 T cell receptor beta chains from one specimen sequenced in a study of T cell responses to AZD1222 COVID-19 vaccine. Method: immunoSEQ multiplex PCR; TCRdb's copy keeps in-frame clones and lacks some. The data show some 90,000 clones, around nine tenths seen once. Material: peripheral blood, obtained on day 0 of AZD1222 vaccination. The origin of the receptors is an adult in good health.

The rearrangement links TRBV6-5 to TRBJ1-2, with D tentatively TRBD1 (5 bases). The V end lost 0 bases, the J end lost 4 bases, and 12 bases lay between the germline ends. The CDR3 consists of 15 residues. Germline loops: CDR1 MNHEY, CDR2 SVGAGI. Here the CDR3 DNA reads TGTGCCAGCAGTTACTCGGGAGGGGCGCTCTATGGCTACACCTTC. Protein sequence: CASSYSGGALYGYTF.

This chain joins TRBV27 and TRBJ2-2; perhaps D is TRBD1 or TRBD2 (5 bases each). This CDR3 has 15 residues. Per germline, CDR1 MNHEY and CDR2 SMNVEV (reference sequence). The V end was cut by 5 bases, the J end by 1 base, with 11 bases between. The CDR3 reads CASSRSGRNTGELFF. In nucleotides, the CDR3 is TGTGCCAGCAGTCGCTCAGGGAGGAACACCGGGGAGCTGTTTTTT.

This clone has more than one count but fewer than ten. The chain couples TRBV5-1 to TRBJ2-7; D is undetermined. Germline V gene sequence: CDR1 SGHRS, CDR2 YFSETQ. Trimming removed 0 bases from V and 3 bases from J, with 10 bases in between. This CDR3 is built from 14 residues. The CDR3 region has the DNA TGCGCCAGCAGCTTGGCAGCGTTAAACTACGAGCAGTACTTC. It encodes CASSLAALNYEQYF. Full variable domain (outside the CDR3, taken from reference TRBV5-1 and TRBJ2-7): KAGVTQTPRYLIKTRGQQVTLSCSPISGHRSVSWYQQTPGQGLQFLFEYFSETQRNKGNFPGRFSGRQFSNSRSEMNVSTLELGDSALYLCASSLAALNYEQYFGPGTRLTVT.

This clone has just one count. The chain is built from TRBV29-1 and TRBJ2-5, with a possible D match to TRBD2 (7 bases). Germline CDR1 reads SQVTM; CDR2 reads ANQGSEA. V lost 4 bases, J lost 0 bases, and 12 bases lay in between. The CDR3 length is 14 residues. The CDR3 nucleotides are TGCAGCGTTGGGCGGGGGCCAAACCAAGAGACCCAGTACTTC. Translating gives CSVGRGPNQETQYF. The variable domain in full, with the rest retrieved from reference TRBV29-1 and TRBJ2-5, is SAVISQKPSRDICQRGTSLTIQCQVDSQVTMMFWYRQQPGQSLTLIATANQGSEATYESGFVIDKFPISRPNLTFSTLTVSNMSPEDSSIYLCSVGRGPNQETQYFGPGTRLLVL.

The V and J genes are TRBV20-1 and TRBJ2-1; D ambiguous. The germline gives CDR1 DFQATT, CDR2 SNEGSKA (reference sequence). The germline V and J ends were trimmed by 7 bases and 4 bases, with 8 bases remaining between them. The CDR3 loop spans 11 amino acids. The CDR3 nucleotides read TGCAGTGTATCCCCGTACAATGAGCAGTTCTTC. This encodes CSVSPYNEQFF.

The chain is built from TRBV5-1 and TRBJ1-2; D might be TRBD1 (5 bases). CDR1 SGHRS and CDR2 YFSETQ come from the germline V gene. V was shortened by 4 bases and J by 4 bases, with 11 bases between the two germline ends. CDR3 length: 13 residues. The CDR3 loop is CASSGDQGYGYTF. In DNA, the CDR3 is TGCGCCAGCAGCGGGGACCAGGGCTATGGCTACACCTTC. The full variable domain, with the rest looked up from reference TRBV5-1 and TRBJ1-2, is KAGVTQTPRYLIKTRGQQVTLSCSPISGHRSVSWYQQTPGQGLQFLFEYFSETQRNKGNFPGRFSGRQFSNSRSEMNVSTLELGDSALYLCASSGDQGYGYTFGSGTRLTVV.

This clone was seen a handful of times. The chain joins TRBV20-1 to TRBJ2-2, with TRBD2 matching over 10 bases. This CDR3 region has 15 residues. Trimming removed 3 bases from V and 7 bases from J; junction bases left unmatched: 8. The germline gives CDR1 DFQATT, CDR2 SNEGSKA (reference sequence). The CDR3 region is CSASPAGGPDGELFF. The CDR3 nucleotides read TGCAGTGCTAGTCCAGCGGGAGGGCCGGACGGGGAGCTGTTTTTT.

CDR3 sequence (DNA): TGCGCCAGCAGTCGGATAGCGGGATCTGGGGCCAACGTCCTGACTTTC. It translates to CASSRIAGSGANVLTF. The chain recombines TRBV5-1 with TRBJ2-6; 8 bases are shared with TRBD2. V trimming: 5 bases; J trimming: 1 base; junction bases outside the gene matches: 5. The germline V gene has CDR1 SGHRS and CDR2 YFSETQ. The CDR3 spans 16 residues.

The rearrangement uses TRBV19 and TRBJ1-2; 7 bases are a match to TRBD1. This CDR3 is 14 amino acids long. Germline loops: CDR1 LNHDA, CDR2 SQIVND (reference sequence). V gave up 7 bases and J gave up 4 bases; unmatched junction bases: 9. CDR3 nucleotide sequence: TGTGCCAGTACCTCAGGACAGGCCACCTATGGCTACACCTTC. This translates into CASTSGQATYGYTF.

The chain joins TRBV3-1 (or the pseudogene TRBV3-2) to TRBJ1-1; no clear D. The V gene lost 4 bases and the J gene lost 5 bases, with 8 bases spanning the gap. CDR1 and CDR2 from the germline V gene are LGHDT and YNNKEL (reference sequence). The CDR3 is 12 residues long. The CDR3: CASSPPGTEAFF. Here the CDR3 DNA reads TGTGCCAGCAGCCCACCGGGAACTGAAGCTTTCTTT.

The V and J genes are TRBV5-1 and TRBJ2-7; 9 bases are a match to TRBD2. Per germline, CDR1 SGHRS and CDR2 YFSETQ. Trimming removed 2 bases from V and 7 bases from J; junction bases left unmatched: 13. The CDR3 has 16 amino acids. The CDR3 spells CASSLMFAGGPEEQYF. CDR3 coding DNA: TGCGCCAGCAGCTTAATGTTTGCGGGAGGGCCTGAAGAGCAGTACTTC. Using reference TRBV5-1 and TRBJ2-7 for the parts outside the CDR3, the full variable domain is KAGVTQTPRYLIKTRGQQVTLSCSPISGHRSVSWYQQTPGQGLQFLFEYFSETQRNKGNFPGRFSGRQFSNSRSEMNVSTLELGDSALYLCASSLMFAGGPEEQYFGPGTRLTVT.

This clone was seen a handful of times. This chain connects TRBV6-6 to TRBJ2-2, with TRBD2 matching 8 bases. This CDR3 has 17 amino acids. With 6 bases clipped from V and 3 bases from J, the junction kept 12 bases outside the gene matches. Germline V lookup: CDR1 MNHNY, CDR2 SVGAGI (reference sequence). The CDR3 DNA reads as TGTGCCAGCAGACGATCCAGCGGGAGTGGATACACCGGGGAGCTGTTTTTT. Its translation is CASRRSSGSGYTGELFF.

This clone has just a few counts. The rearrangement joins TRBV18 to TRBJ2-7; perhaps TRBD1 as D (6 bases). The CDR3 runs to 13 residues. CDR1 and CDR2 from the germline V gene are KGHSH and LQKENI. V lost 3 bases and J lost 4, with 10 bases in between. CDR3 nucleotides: TGTGCCAGCTCACCGGGGGCAGGTTACGAGCAGTACTTC. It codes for CASSPGAGYEQYF.

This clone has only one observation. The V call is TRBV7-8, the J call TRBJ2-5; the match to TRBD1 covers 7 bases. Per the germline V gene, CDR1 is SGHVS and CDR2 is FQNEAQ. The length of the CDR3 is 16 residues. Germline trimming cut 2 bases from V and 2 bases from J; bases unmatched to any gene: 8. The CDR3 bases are TGTGCCAGCAGCTTAAAGAGACAGGGCCTTCAAGAGACCCAGTACTTC. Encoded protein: CASSLKRQGLQETQYF.

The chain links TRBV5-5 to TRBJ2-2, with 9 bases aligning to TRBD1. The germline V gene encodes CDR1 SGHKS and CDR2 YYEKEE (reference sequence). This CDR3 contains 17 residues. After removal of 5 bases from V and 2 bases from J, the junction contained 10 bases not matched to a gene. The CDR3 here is CASRPTGQGSNTGELFF. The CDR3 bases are TGTGCCAGCAGGCCAACGGGACAGGGCTCAAACACCGGGGAGCTGTTTTTT.

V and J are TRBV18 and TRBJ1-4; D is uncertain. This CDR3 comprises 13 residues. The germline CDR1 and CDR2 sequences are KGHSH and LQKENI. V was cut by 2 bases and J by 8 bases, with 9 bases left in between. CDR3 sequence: CASSPNLGEKLFF. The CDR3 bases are TGTGCCAGCTCACCAAACCTCGGCGAAAAACTGTTTTTT.

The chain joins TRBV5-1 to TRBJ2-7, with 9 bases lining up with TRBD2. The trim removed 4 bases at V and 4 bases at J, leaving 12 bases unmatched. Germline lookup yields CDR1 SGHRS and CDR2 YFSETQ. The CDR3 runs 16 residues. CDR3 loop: CASSRGGASGIYEQYF. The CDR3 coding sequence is TGCGCCAGCAGCCGCGGTGGGGCTAGCGGGATTTACGAGCAGTACTTC.

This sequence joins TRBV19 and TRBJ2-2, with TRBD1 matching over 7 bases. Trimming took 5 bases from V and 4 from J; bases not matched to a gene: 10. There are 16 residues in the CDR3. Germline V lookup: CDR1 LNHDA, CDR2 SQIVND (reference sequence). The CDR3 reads CASSSLTGPSTGELFF. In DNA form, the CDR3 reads TGTGCCAGTAGTTCCCTGACAGGGCCTTCCACCGGGGAGCTGTTTTTT.

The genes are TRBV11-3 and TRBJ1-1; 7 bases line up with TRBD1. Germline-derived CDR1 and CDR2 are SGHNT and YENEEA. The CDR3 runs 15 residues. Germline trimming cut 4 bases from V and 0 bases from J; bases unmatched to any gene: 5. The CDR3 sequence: CASSSKGAMNTEAFF. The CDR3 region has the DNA TGTGCCAGCAGCTCGAAGGGGGCGATGAACACTGAAGCTTTCTTT.

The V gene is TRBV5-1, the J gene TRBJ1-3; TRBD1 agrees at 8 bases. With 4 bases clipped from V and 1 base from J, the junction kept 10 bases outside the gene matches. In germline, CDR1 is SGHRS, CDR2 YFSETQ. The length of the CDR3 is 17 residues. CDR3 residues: CASSRSTGGFSGNTIYF. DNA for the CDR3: TGCGCCAGCAGCAGATCTACAGGGGGTTTTTCTGGAAACACCATATATTTT.

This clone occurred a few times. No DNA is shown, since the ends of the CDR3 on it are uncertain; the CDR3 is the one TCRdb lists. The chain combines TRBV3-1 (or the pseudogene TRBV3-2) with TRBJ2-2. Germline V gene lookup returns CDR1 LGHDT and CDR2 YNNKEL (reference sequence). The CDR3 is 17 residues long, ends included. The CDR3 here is CASSQGARELRAGELFF.

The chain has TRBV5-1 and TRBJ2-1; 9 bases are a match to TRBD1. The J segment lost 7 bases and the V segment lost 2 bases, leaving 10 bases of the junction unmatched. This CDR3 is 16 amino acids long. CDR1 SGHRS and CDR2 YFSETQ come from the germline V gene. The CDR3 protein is CASSFAGTGIHNEQFF. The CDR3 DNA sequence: TGCGCCAGCAGCTTTGCCGGGACAGGGATCCATAATGAGCAGTTCTTC.

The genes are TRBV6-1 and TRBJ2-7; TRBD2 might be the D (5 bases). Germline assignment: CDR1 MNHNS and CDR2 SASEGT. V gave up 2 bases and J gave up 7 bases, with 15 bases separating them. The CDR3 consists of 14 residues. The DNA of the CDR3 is TGTGCCAGCAGTGAAATTTTGAGGGCTGAAGAGCAGTACTTC. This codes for CASSEILRAEEQYF.

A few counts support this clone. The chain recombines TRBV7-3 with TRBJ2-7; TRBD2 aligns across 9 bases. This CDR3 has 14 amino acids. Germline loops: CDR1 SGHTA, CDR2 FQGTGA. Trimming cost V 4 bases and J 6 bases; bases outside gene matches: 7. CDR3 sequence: CASSSAGGPGEQYF. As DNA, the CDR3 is TGTGCCAGCAGCTCCGCGGGAGGGCCAGGCGAGCAGTACTTC.

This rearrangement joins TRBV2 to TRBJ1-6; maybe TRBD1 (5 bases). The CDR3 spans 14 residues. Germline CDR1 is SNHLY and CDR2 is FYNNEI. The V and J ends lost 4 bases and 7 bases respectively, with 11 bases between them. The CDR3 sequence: CASSVGRENSPLHF. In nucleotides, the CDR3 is TGTGCCAGCAGTGTGGGGCGGGAAAATTCACCCCTCCACTTT.

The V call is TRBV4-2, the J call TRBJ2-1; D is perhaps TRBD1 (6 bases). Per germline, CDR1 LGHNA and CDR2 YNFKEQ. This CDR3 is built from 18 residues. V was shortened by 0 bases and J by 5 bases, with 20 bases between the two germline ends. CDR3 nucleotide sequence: TGTGCCAGCAGCCAAGATGGCGTTTCTTGGGACACAGACAATGAGCAGTTCTTC. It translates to CASSQDGVSWDTDNEQFF.

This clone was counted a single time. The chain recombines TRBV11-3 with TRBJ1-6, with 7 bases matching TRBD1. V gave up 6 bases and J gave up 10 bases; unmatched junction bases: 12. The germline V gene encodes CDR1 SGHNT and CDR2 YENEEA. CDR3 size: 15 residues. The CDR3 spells CASRPGGTERSPLHF. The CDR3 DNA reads TGTGCCAGCAGACCAGGGGGGACAGAGCGGTCACCCCTCCACTTT. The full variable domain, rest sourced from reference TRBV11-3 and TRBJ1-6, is EAGVVQSPRYKIIEKKQPVAFWCNPISGHNTLYWYLQNLGQGPELLIRYENEEAVDDSQLPKDRFSAERLKGVDSTLKIQPAELGDSAVYLCASRPGGTERSPLHFGNGTRLTVT.

CDR3 sequence: CASSAPGQRFMNTEAFF. The CDR3, as DNA: TGTGCCAGCAGTGCCCCGGGACAACGTTTCATGAACACTGAAGCTTTCTTT. The chain links TRBV6-4 to TRBJ1-1; D perhaps matches TRBD1 (6 bases). Trimming cost V 4 bases and J 0 bases, with 18 bases left between them. The CDR3 has 17 amino acids. In germline, CDR1 is MRHNA, CDR2 SNTAGT.

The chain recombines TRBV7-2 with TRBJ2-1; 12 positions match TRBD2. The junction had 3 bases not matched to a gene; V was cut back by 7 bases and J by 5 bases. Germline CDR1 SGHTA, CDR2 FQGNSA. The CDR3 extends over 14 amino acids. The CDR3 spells CASNGLAGNNEQFF. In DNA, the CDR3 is TGTGCCAGCAACGGACTAGCGGGGAACAATGAGCAGTTCTTC. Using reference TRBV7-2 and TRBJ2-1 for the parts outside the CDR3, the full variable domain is GAGVSQSPSNKVTEKGKDVELRCDPISGHTALYWYRQSLGQGLEFLIYFQGNSAPDKSGLPSDRFSAERTGGSVSTLTIQRTQQEDSAVYLCASNGLAGNNEQFFGPGTRLTVL.